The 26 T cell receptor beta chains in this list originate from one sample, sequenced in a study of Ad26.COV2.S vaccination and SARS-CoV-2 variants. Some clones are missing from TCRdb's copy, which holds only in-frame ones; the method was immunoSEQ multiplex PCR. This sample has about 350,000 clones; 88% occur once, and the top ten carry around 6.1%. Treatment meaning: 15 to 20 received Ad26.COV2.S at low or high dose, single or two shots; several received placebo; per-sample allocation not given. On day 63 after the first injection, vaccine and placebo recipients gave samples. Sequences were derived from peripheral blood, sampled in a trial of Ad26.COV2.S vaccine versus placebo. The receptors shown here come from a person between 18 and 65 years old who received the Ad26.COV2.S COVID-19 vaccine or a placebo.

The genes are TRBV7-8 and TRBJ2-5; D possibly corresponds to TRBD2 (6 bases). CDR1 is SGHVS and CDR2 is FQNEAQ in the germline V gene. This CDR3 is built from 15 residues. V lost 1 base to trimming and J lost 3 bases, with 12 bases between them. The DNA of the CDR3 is TGTGCCAGCAGCTTAGAGGGACTGAGGGAAGAGACCCAGTACTTC. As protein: CASSLEGLREETQYF.

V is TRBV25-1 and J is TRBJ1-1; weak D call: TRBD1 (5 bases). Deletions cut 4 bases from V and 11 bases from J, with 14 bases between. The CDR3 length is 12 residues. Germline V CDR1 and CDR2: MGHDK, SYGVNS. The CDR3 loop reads CASSGHGAEAFF. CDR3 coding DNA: TGTGCCAGCAGTGGTCACGGGGCAGAGGCTTTCTTT.

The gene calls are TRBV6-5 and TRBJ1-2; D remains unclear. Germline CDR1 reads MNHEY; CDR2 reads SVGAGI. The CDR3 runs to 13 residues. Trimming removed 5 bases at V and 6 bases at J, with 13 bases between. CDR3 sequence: CASSRGRGNGYTF. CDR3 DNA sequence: TGTGCCAGCAGTCGCGGACGTGGCAATGGCTACACCTTC.

The CDR3 here is CASSHRGFATNEKLFF. The CDR3 region has the DNA TGTGCCAGTTCGCACAGGGGCTTTGCAACTAATGAAAAACTGTTTTTT. The chain recombines TRBV19 with TRBJ1-4; 7 nucleotides align to TRBD1. This CDR3 is built from 16 residues. The J segment lost 0 bases and the V segment lost 8 bases, leaving 9 bases of the junction unmatched. Per germline, CDR1 LNHDA and CDR2 SQIVND (reference sequence).

CDR3: CASRSDDAKNIQYF. The CDR3 nucleotides read TGTGCCAGCAGGTCCGATGATGCCAAAAACATTCAGTACTTC. V gene TRBV7-9 combines with J gene TRBJ2-4; the D is unclear. CDR1 and CDR2 from the germline V gene are SEHNR and FQNEAQ (reference sequence). The CDR3 is made up of 14 amino acids. Deletions cut 6 bases from V and 1 base from J, with 10 bases between. Full variable domain (missing parts from reference TRBV7-9 and TRBJ2-4): DTGVSQNPRHKITKRGQNVTFRCDPISEHNRLYWYRQTLGQGPEFLTYFQNEAQLEKSRLLSDRFSAERPKGSFSTLEIQRTEQGDSAMYLCASRSDDAKNIQYFGAGTRLSVL.

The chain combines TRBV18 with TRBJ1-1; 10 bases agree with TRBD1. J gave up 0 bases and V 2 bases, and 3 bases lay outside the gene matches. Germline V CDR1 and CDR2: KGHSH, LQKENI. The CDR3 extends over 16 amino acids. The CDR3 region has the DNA TGTGCCAGCTCACCAGGGACAGGGGCCATGAACACTGAAGCTTTCTTT. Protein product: CASSPGTGAMNTEAFF.

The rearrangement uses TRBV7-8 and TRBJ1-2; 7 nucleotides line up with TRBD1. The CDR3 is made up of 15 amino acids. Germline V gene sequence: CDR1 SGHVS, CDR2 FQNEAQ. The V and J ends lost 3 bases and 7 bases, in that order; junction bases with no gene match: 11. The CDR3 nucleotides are TGTGCCAGCAGCTTGGGGGCCAAGGGGGCGGGTGGCTACACCTTC. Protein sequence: CASSLGAKGAGGYTF.

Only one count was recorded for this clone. CDR3 loop: CASSSSHIDYGYTF. As DNA, the CDR3 is TGTGCCAGTAGTAGTTCGCACATTGACTATGGCTACACCTTC. The rearrangement joins TRBV19 to TRBJ1-2; D is unresolved. With 4 bases removed from V and 3 bases from J, the gap between germline ends came to 12 bases. CDR3 length: 14 residues. The germline gives CDR1 LNHDA, CDR2 SQIVND (reference sequence).

The CDR3: CASSLGTANNEQFF. The CDR3 region has the DNA TGTGCCAGCAGCTTAGGGACAGCCAACAATGAGCAGTTCTTC. V and J are TRBV7-3 and TRBJ2-1; 7 nucleotides line up with TRBD1. The CDR3 contains 14 residues. CDR1 SGHTA and CDR2 FQGTGA come from the germline V gene. J lost 5 bases, V lost 2 bases, and 3 bases had no gene match.

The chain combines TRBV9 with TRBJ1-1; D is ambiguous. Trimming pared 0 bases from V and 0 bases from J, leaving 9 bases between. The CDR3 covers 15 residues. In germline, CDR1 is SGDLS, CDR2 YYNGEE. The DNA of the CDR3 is TGTGCCAGCAGCGTAGACGAAGTCATGAACACTGAAGCTTTCTTT. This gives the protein CASSVDEVMNTEAFF.

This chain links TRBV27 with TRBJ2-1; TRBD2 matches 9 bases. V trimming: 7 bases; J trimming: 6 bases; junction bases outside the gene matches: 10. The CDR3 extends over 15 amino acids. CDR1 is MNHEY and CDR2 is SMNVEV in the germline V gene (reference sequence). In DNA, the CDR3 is TGTGCCAGCACCCTCTTAGCGGGAGTAGGCAATGAGCAGTTCTTC. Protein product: CASTLLAGVGNEQFF.

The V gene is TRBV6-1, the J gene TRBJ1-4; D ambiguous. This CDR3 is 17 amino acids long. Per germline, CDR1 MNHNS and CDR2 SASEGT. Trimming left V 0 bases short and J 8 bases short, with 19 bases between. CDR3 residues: CASSEALSRGIYEKLFF. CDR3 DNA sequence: TGTGCCAGCAGTGAAGCACTGTCTCGCGGCATCTACGAAAAACTGTTTTTT.

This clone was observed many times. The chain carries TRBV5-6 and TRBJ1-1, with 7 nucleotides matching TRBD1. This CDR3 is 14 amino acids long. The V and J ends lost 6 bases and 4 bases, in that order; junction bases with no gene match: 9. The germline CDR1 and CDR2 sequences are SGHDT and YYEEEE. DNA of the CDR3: TGTGCCAGCATCGAAGGGGGCACGACCACTGAAGCTTTCTTT. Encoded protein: CASIEGGTTTEAFF.

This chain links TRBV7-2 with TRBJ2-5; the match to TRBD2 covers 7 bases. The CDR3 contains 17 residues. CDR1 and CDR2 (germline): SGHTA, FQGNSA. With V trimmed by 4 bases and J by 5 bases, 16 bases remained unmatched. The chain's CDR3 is CASSWGGGVQGRETQYF. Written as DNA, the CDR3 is TGTGCCAGCAGCTGGGGGGGAGGGGTCCAGGGCCGGGAGACCCAGTACTTC.

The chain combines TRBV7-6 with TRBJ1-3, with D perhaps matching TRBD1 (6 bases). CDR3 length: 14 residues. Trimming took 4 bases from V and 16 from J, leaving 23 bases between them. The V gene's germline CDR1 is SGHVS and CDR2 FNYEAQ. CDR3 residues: CASSSGMGGPNPYF. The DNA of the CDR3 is TGTGCCAGCAGCTCTGGAATGGGGGGGCCGAATCCGTATTTT. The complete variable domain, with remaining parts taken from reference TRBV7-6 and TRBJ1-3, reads GAGVSQSPRYKVTKRGQDVALRCDPISGHVSLYWYRQALGQGPEFLTYFNYEAQQDKSGLPNDRFSAERPEGSISTLTIQRTEQRDSAMYRCASSSGMGGPNPYFGEGSWLTVV.

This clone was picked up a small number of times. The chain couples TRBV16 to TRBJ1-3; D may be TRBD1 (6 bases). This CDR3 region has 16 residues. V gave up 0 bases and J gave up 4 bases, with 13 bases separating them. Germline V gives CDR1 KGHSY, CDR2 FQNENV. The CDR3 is CASSQSRGTSGNTIYF. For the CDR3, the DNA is TGTGCCAGCAGCCAATCCAGGGGAACCTCGGGAAACACCATATATTTT.

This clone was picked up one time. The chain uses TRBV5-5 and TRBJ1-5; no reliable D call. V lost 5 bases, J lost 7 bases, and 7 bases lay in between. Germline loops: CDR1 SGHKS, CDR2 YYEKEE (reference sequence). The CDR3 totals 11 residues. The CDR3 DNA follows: TGTGCCAGCAGGATAGGGCAGCCCCAGCATTTT. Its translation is CASRIGQPQHF.

The CDR3 loop is CASSDRSGAKNIQYF. CDR3 DNA: TGTGCCAGCAGCGACCGCTCCGGGGCCAAAAACATTCAGTACTTC. The J gene is TRBJ2-4, the V gene TRBV5-4; D is ambiguous. With 4 bases removed from V and 1 base from J, the gap between germline ends came to 12 bases. Germline-derived CDR1 and CDR2 are SGHNT and YYREEE (reference sequence). The CDR3 spans 15 residues.

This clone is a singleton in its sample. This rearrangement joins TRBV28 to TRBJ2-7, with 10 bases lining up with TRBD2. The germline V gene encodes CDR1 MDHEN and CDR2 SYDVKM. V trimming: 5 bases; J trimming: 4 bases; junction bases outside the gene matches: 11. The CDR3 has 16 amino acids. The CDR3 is CASSPPSGSGTYEQYF. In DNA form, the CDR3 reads TGTGCCAGCAGTCCTCCTAGCGGGAGTGGTACATACGAGCAGTACTTC. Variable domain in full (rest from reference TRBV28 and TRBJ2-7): DVKVTQSSRYLVKRTGEKVFLECVQDMDHENMFWYRQDPGLGLRLIYFSYDVKMKEKGDIPEGYSVSREKKERFSLILESASTNQTSMYLCASSPPSGSGTYEQYFGPGTRLTVT.

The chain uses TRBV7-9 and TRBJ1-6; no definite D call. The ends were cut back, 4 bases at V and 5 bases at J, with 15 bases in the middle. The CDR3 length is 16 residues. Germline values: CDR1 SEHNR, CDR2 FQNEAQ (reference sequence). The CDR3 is CASSSRLAGNNSPLHF. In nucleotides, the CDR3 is TGTGCCAGCAGCTCCCGACTAGCCGGTAATAATTCACCCCTCCACTTT.

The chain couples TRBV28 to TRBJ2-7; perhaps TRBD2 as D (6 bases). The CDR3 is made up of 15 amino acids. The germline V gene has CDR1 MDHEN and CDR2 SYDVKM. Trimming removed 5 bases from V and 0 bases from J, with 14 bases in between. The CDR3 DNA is TGTGCCAGCAGTCTCCCGGGTAGCGGCTCCTACGAGCAGTACTTC. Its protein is CASSLPGSGSYEQYF.

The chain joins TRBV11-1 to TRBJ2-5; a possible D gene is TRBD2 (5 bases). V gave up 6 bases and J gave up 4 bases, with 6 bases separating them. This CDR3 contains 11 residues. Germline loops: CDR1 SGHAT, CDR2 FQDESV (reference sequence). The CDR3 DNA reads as TGTGCCAGCAGAAGCGGAGAGACCCAGTACTTC. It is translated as CASRSGETQYF.

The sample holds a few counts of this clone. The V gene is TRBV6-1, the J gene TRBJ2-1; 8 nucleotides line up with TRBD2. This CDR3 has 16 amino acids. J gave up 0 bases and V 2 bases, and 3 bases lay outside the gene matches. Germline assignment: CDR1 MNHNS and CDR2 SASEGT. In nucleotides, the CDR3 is TGTGCCAGCAGTGAACAAACTAGCGGCTCCTACAATGAGCAGTTCTTC. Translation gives CASSEQTSGSYNEQFF.

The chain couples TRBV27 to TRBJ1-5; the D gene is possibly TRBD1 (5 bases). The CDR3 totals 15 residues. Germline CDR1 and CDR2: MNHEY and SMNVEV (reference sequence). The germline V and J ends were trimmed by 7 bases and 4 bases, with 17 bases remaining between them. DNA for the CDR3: TGTGCCAGCAACCGGAGGGGTGACGAGAATCAGCCCCAGCATTTT. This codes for CASNRRGDENQPQHF.

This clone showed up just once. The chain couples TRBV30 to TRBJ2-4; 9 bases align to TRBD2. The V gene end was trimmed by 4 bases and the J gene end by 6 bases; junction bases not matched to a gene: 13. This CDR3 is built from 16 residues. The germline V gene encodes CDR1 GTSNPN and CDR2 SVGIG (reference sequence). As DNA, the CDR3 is TGTGCCTGGAAACCCCCTACCGGGACTAGCAGAAACATTCAGTACTTC. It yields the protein CAWKPPTGTSRNIQYF.

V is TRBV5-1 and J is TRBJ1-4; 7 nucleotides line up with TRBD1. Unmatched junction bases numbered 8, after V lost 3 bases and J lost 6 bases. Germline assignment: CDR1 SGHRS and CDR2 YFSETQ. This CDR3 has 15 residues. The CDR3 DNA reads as TGCGCCAGCAGCTCCAGGGGGGAGGGGTATGAAAAACTGTTTTTT. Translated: CASSSRGEGYEKLFF.